Below, one TCR beta chain is given with its context. This entry is derived from a study of shared clonotypes between healthy human individuals. CDR1 is MDHEN, CDR2 SYDVKM, per germline. The germline V and J ends were trimmed by 3 bases and 2 bases, with 8 bases remaining between them. The CDR3 runs 14 residues. Here immunoSEQ multiplex PCR was the method, and the copy in TCRdb shows in-frame clones only, minus some. The data contain about 520,000 clones, 65% to 85% of them seen just once; the ten biggest clones take up roughly 13%. V is TRBV28 and J is TRBJ1-5; weak D call: TRBD1 (5 bases). Sequencing used PBMCs. This sequence was found in a woman between 40 and 55 years old in good health. Some clones in this sample may be carry-over from other donors' samples. CDR3 sequence: CASSLVGRNQPQHF. The CDR3 nucleotides are TGTGCCAGCAGTTTGGTGGGGCGCAATCAGCCCCAGCATTTT.